Here is one TCR beta chain with its context. Trimming took 6 bases from V and 10 from J, leaving 9 bases between them. This CDR3 is built from 11 residues. These data originate in a study of blood T cell repertoires in COVID-19. At the level of the study: Donors in the United States, Italy and Spain gave samples during acute or convalescent COVID-19. In each case, the material was cDNA or gDNA derived from T cells, B-cell-depleted T cells, or PBMCs.

The participants were between roughly 18 and 100 years old and came from fewer than 25 US areas. Only in-frame clones appear in the TCRdb table, and some are missing; sequencing was by immunoSEQ multiplex PCR. The top ten hold about 15% of the sample, which has approximately 230,000 clones, approximately 86% seen once. The TCR originated in a woman in her forties or fifties with acute COVID-19. The gene calls are TRBV12-3 or TRBV12-4 and TRBJ1-4; a weak D match, TRBD1 (6 bases). Specimen: PBMCs or T cells enriched from blood (not recorded which). DNA for the CDR3: TGTGCCAGCAGCCTGGACAGAAAACTGTTTTTT. Its translation is CASSLDRKLFF.